A selection of T cell receptor beta chains follows, all from one sample in a study of T cell responses to AZD1222 COVID-19 vaccine. This table comes from immunoSEQ multiplex PCR, and its TCRdb copy is limited to in-frame clones, with some not included. This table holds around 97,000 clones, 90% found once. The starting material was peripheral blood, obtained on day 0 of AZD1222 vaccination. The origin of the receptors is an adult in good health. Each CDR3 is given with its conserved first and last residue. D genes are given only for firm matches. The size field is filled for only some rows; it gives once, few, many or a size class.

>TRBV10-3|-|TRBJ1-2|TRBD1
CAITPQGAGYGYTF
TGTGCCATCACTCCACAGGGGGCGGGTTATGGCTACACCTTC
>TRBV30|-|TRBJ1-2|TRBD1
CAPKGTGMGGYTF
TGTGCCCCAAAAGGGACAGGGATGGGCGGCTACACCTTC
>TRBV13|-|TRBJ1-1|-
CASSLGRGATEAFF
TGTGCCAGCAGCTTAGGCCGGGGGGCGACTGAAGCTTTCTTT
>TRBV4-1|-|TRBJ2-1|-
CASSQVGDNEQFF
TGCGCCAGCAGCCAAGTGGGTGACAATGAGCAGTTCTTC
>TRBV6-5|-|TRBJ2-7|-
CASSYSSGSFYEQYF
TGTGCCAGCAGTTACTCCTCGGGCAGCTTCTACGAGCAGTACTTC
>TRBV19|-|TRBJ2-2|TRBD1
CASNRQGVVNTGELFF
TGTGCCAGTAACCGACAGGGGGTGGTGAACACCGGGGAGCTGTTTTTT
>TRBV10-3|few|TRBJ2-7|TRBD2
CAISESQRGVKEQYF
TGTGCCATCAGTGAGTCCCAGCGGGGGGTCAAAGAGCAGTACTTC
>TRBV7-2|-|TRBJ2-1|TRBD2
CASSEGLAGYNEQFF
TGTGCCAGCAGCGAGGGACTAGCGGGTTACAATGAGCAGTTCTTC
>TRBV13|once|TRBJ1-6|TRBD1
CASNLQGAGSPLHF
TGTGCCAGCAACTTACAGGGGGCAGGCTCACCCCTCCACTTT
>TRBV7-9|-|TRBJ1-1|TRBD1
CASGTGVREAFF
TGTGCCAGCGGGACAGGCGTTCGTGAAGCTTTCTTT
>TRBV3-1/TRBV3-2|once|TRBJ1-2|-
CASSQTGWGLEGYTF
TGTGCCAGCAGCCAAACCGGATGGGGGCTGGAGGGCTACACCTTC
>TRBV2|-|TRBJ2-5|-
CASSEADGGKETQYF
TGTGCCAGCAGTGAAGCGGACGGGGGAAAAGAGACCCAGTACTTC
>TRBV5-6|-|TRBJ2-1|-
CASSSASRSYNEQFF
TGTGCCAGCAGCTCGGCGTCTCGGTCCTACAATGAGCAGTTCTTC
>TRBV11-2|medium-sized|TRBJ1-1|-
CASSPTVIEKAFF
TGTGCCAGCAGCCCAACAGTTATTGAAAAAGCTTTCTTT
>TRBV11-1|-|TRBJ2-7|-
CASSRTTGSNEQYF
TGTGCCAGCAGCCGAACTACAGGGTCCAACGAGCAGTACTTC
>TRBV6-2/TRBV6-3|once|TRBJ2-5|-
CASSYPQEGRKETQYF
TGTGCCAGCAGTTACCCCCAAGAGGGGCGTAAAGAGACCCAGTACTTC
>TRBV2|-|TRBJ2-1|-
CASSESGLVYNEQFF
TGTGCCAGCAGTGAATCGGGACTGGTCTACAATGAGCAGTTCTTC
>TRBV19|-|TRBJ2-7|TRBD2
CASSIRLAGVSYEQYF
TGTGCCAGTAGTATCAGACTAGCGGGGGTGTCCTACGAGCAGTACTTC
>TRBV4-1|once|TRBJ2-3|TRBD1
CASSQDQGAGDTQYF
TGCGCCAGCAGCCAAGATCAGGGGGCGGGGGATACGCAGTATTTT
>TRBV7-3|-|TRBJ2-6|-
CASSFGHSASGANVLTF
TGTGCCAGCAGCTTCGGACACTCAGCCTCTGGGGCCAACGTCCTGACTTTC
>TRBV14|once|TRBJ2-7|TRBD1
CASSQTLDRAYEQYF
TGTGCCAGCAGCCAAACCTTAGACAGGGCTTACGAGCAGTACTTC
>TRBV14|-|TRBJ2-3|-
CASSQEWLGGQYF
TGTGCCAGCAGCCAAGAGTGGTTAGGTGGGCAGTATTTT
>TRBV5-1|-|TRBJ2-7|TRBD1
CASSLALDRGSYEQYF
TGCGCCAGCAGCTTGGCGTTGGACAGGGGATCCTACGAGCAGTACTTC
>TRBV30|-|TRBJ1-4|-
CAWSQGANEKLFF
TGTGCCTGGAGCCAAGGGGCTAATGAAAAACTGTTTTTT
>TRBV6-4|-|TRBJ2-3|-
CASSEDRTGTDTQYF
TGTGCCAGCAGTGAAGACAGAACGGGGACAGATACGCAGTATTTT
>TRBV3-1/TRBV3-2|-|TRBJ2-5|-
CASSPRREQETQYF
TGTGCCAGCAGCCCCCGACGGGAGCAAGAGACCCAGTACTTC
>TRBV5-1|-|TRBJ2-3|-
CASSPRTADTQYF
TGCGCCAGCAGCCCCAGGACCGCAGATACGCAGTATTTT
>TRBV21-1|-|TRBJ1-2|-
CASSNSGQTYGYTF
TGTGCCAGCAGCAACTCGGGACAGACTTATGGCTACACCTTC
>TRBV18|-|TRBJ1-5|-
CASSPPEATGNQPQHF
TGTGCCAGCTCACCTCCAGAGGCAACGGGCAATCAGCCCCAGCATTTT
>TRBV7-9|once|TRBJ2-7|TRBD1
CASSEDRSSYEQYF
TGTGCCAGCAGCGAGGACAGGAGCTCCTACGAGCAGTACTTC
>TRBV6-4|few|TRBJ1-1|TRBD1
CASRAGTGGTEAFF
TGTGCCAGCAGGGCCGGGACAGGGGGTACTGAAGCTTTCTTT
>TRBV6-5|once|TRBJ1-1|TRBD1
CAAGQGHSNTEAFF
TGTGCCGCCGGACAGGGACATTCAAACACTGAAGCTTTCTTT